This TCR beta chain was captured in a study of cytomegalovirus exposure and HLA in healthy donors. On this clone: Antigen unknown.

This CDR3 spans 15 amino acids. Per the germline V gene, CDR1 is SGHVS and CDR2 is FQNEAQ. Trimming shortened V by 0 bases and J by 7 bases, and 16 bases separated the two germline ends. PCR involved 60 Vbeta and 13 Jbeta primers. The assay was immunoSEQ multiplex PCR, and TCRdb's table has in-frame clones only and misses some. The sample includes about 210,000 clones, around 86% of them seen just once. Study-wide findings and caveats: Associated with cytomegalovirus, according to the listing, were 150 to 200 TCR beta chains. When a later analysis was performed, an Asian-associated ancestry cluster reportedly had fewer N-insertions than the 666-donor mean. Most sequenced TCRs were rare (though some public TCRs occurred in many donors).

This chain joins TRBV7-8 and TRBJ2-7; the D gene is possibly TRBD1 (5 bases). Sequencing input: PBMCs. This sequence was found in a woman between 45 and 60 years old in good health and CMV-seropositive. CDR3 in amino acids: CASSLAAGPWKEQYF. CDR3 sequence (DNA): TGTGCCAGCAGCTTAGCGGCAGGGCCCTGGAAGGAGCAGTACTTC.